The T cell receptor beta chain described here comes from a study of beta chain features in type 1 diabetes. The study, taken as a whole, reports: Within each of all four CD4+ subsets, Type 1 diabetes patients had TCRB CDR3s that were moderately but significantly shorter.

Every isolated RNA sample was fully reverse transcribed, so sequencing captured expressed TCRB transcripts. TCRdb's copy holds only in-frame clones and misses some; the assay was immunoSEQ multiplex PCR. The table shows approximately 46,000 clones, with 35% to 55% occurring only once. This clone appeared a few times. Its target is not known. The V end was cut by 0 bases, the J end by 4 bases, with 13 bases between. This CDR3 has 15 residues. The V gene's germline CDR1 is LGHNA and CDR2 YNFKEQ. The sequence derives from a man aged 25 to 40 with type 1 diabetes. Sequences were obtained from stem cell memory CD4+ T cells from blood. This sequence joins TRBV4-2 and TRBJ2-7; D gene ambiguous. The DNA for the CDR3 is TGTGCCAGCAGCCAAGATGGAGCTAGTGTTTACGAGCAGTACTTC. Protein: CASSQDGASVYEQYF.